The 26 T cell receptor beta chains given below trace back to one sample, sequenced in a study of CD8 T cells in ankylosing spondylitis. From the 5' RACE reads, TCRdb called clonotypes with MiXCR, one entry per CDR3 protein. This table has under 200,000 distinct CDR3 sequences, approximately 10% appearing once. The sample taken for sequencing was blood, either unsorted or a sorted T cell fraction (not recorded which). Source of these receptors: a male donor with ankylosing spondylitis or in good health (not recorded which).

This clonotype has ten or more counts. The chain joins TRBV6-2 or TRBV6-3 to TRBJ1-1, with D hard to call. This CDR3 spans 13 amino acids. Germline loops: CDR1 MNHEY, CDR2 SVGEGT. Between the trimmed V and J ends, which lost 6 bases and 0 bases, there was a span of 8 bases. CDR3 DNA sequence: TGTGCCAGCAGGAGGCGGCTGAACACTGAAGCTTTCTTT. This encodes CASRRRLNTEAFF.

About this clonotype: This could be a read error, since a much larger clone is one nucleotide away. The V call is TRBV29-1, the J call TRBJ2-2, with D unclear. From germline, CDR1 is SQVTM and CDR2 ANQGSEA. CDR3 size: 13 residues. CDR3 in amino acids: CNVDGRYTGELFF. CDR3 DNA: TGCAACGTTGACGGGCGGTACACCGGGGAGCTGTTTTTT.

The chain joins TRBV2 to TRBJ2-5; 7 bases map to TRBD2. The CDR3 contains 15 residues. Per the germline V gene, CDR1 is SNHLY and CDR2 is FYNNEI. Germline trimming cut 6 bases from V and 5 bases from J; bases unmatched to any gene: 12. The CDR3 region has the DNA TGTGCCAGCAGAGCGGGGAGGGGAGCAGGGGAGACCCAGTACTTC. This translates into CASRAGRGAGETQYF.

Ten or more counts support this clonotype. The genes are TRBV4-1 and TRBJ2-2; 8 nucleotides match TRBD2. CDR1 and CDR2 from the germline V gene are MGHRA and YSYEKL. The length of the CDR3 is 17 residues. J was trimmed by 1 base and V by 4 bases; bases with no gene match: 8. CDR3 nucleotide sequence: TGCGCCAGCAGCCCCCTGCGGGGGGTCCAGAACACCGGGGAGCTGTTTTTT. This gives the protein CASSPLRGVQNTGELFF.

This clonotype was seen ten or more times. The chain joins TRBV2 to TRBJ2-7, with D perhaps TRBD2 (6 bases). Germline V lookup: CDR1 SNHLY, CDR2 FYNNEI. Between the trimmed V and J ends, which lost 3 bases and 2 bases, there was a span of 17 bases. The CDR3 is made up of 16 amino acids. CDR3 nucleotides: TGTGCCAGCAGTGATGGAGCGAGGGGAGGAACCTACGAGCAGTACTTC. Translated: CASSDGARGGTYEQYF.

The V and J genes are TRBV7-9 and TRBJ2-1; the match to TRBD2 covers 7 bases. CDR1 SEHNR and CDR2 FQNEAQ come from the germline V gene (reference sequence). The CDR3 is 14 residues long. Trimming removed 4 bases from V and 3 bases from J; junction bases left unmatched: 3. CDR3 sequence (DNA): TGTGCCAGCAGCTCCGGGACTAACTACAATGAGCAGTTCTTC. The encoded protein is CASSSGTNYNEQFF.

This clonotype was counted ten times or more. This chain uses TRBV24-1 with TRBJ2-2, with D perhaps matching TRBD1 or TRBD2 (5 bases each). The CDR3 extends over 15 amino acids. V was pared by 7 bases and J by 2 bases, with 13 bases between. Germline V gene sequence: CDR1 KGHDR, CDR2 SFDVKD. The CDR3 DNA sequence: TGTGCCACCAGAACCGGGACGGAAAACACCGGGGAGCTGTTTTTT. As protein: CATRTGTENTGELFF.

At least ten counts were recorded for this clonotype. The chain employs TRBV19 and TRBJ2-3; D remains ambiguous. Looked up from germline, CDR1 is LNHDA and CDR2 is SQIVND (reference sequence). Trimming took off 3 bases at V and 0 bases at J, with 4 bases between the two ends. The CDR3 consists of 13 residues. Here the CDR3 DNA reads TGTGCCAGTAGTATGGCCAGCACAGATACGCAGTATTTT. Its protein is CASSMASTDTQYF. Together with reference TRBV19 and TRBJ2-3, the CDR3 gives the full variable domain: DGGITQSPKYLFRKEGQNVTLSCEQNLNHDAMYWYRQDPGQGLRLIYYSQIVNDFQKGDIAEGYSVSREKKESFPLTVTSAQKNPTAFYLCASSMASTDTQYFGPGTRLTVL.

This clonotype appeared a few times. V and J are TRBV5-1 and TRBJ2-1; D may be TRBD2 (7 bases). This CDR3 contains 17 residues. Germline CDR1 is SGHRS and CDR2 is YFSETQ. V was cut by 1 base and J by 2 bases, with 16 bases left in between. CDR3 nucleotide sequence: TGCGCCAGCAGCTTGAGTAATGGAGGGGGGGCCTACAATGAGCAGTTCTTC. It specifies CASSLSNGGGAYNEQFF.

This chain connects TRBV19 to TRBJ2-1; 7 positions agree with TRBD2. Germline-derived CDR1 and CDR2 are LNHDA and SQIVND (reference sequence). V was clipped by 6 bases and J by 4 bases; unmatched bases: 9. This CDR3 is built from 15 residues. The CDR3 DNA follows: TGTGCCAGTAGCCCGCCCCTAGCGGTTTACAATGAGCAGTTCTTC. Protein sequence: CASSPPLAVYNEQFF.

Many counts were recorded for this clonotype. This sequence joins TRBV5-1 and TRBJ2-2; possible D gene TRBD1, 6 bases. V was clipped by 5 bases and J by 1 base, with 15 bases between them. The CDR3 extends over 16 amino acids. CDR1 is SGHRS, CDR2 YFSETQ, per germline. This chain's CDR3 is CASRASGTLNTGELFF. The CDR3 DNA is TGCGCCAGCAGAGCCTCTGGGACACTGAACACCGGGGAGCTGTTTTTT.

This clonotype was found once. Being one base from a much bigger clone, this may be a read error. The chain links TRBV6-2 or TRBV6-3 to TRBJ2-1; possible D gene TRBD2, 6 bases. The CDR3 length is 16 residues. Germline V CDR1 and CDR2: MNHEY, SVGEGT. Between the trimmed V and J ends, which lost 4 bases and 4 bases, there was a span of 17 bases. The CDR3 loop is CASSSRLVGGYNEQFF. In DNA, the CDR3 is TGTGCCAGCAGTTCCCGCCTAGTGGGGGGTTACAATGAGCAGTTCTTC.

This clonotype was detected many times. This sequence joins TRBV11-3 and TRBJ2-1; 10 bases fit TRBD2. The CDR3 sequence is 15 residues long. Germline CDR1 SGHNT, CDR2 YENEEA. The junction had 4 bases not matched to a gene; V was cut back by 1 base and J by 7 bases. The CDR3 loop is CASSLVGSGGNEQFF. Written as DNA, the CDR3 is TGTGCCAGCAGCTTAGTGGGTAGCGGGGGGAATGAGCAGTTCTTC.

About this clonotype itself: A read error may be the cause here, since a much bigger clone is one base away. The chain couples TRBV5-1 to TRBJ2-1; 9 bases match TRBD1. The CDR3 covers 18 residues. Germline CDR1 and CDR2: SGHRS and YFSETQ. CDR3 residues: CARSLGRRPGQGGNEQFF. CDR3 DNA: TGCGCCAGGAGCTTGGGCCGCAGACCGGGACAGGGCGGCAATGAGCAGTTCTTC.

This clonotype was observed many times. This sequence joins TRBV9 and TRBJ2-3; 8 bases match TRBD2. This CDR3 is 12 amino acids long. J lost 13 bases, V lost 5 bases, and 9 bases had no gene match. CDR1 and CDR2 (germline): SGDLS, YYNGEE. The CDR3 protein is CASSPGGAPEYF. The CDR3 coding sequence is TGTGCCAGCAGTCCCGGGGGGGCTCCTGAGTATTTT.

In its sample, this clonotype was seen many times. A junction boundary mismatches the germline segment, possibly from a read error. The CDR3 DNA reads as TGCGACAGCAGCCAAGGGACAGGGGGCACTGAAGCTTTCTTT. It is translated as CDSSQGTGGTEAFF. The gene calls are TRBV5-1 and TRBJ1-1; TRBD1 aligns across 11 bases. Looked up from germline, CDR1 is SGHRS and CDR2 is YFSETQ. The CDR3 loop spans 14 amino acids.

This clonotype was seen ten or more times. The rearrangement joins TRBV5-8 to TRBJ2-5; possibly TRBD1 for D (6 bases). Trimming cost V 4 bases and J 4 bases, with 20 bases left between them. Germline assignment: CDR1 SGHTS and CDR2 YDEGEE. This CDR3 spans 16 amino acids. The CDR3 DNA follows: TGTGCCAGCAGCGGGGGTCGGGCAGGGGCTGGAGAGACCCAGTACTTC. It is translated as CASSGGRAGAGETQYF. The full variable domain, completed using reference TRBV5-8 and TRBJ2-5, is EAGVTQSPTHLIKTRGQQATLRCSPISGHTSVYWYQQALGLGLQFLLWYDEGEERNRGNFPPRFSGRQFPNYSSELNVNALELEDSALYLCASSGGRAGAGETQYFGPGTRLLVL.

V and J are TRBV7-6 and TRBJ2-1, with 8 nucleotides matching TRBD2. The germline CDR1 and CDR2 sequences are SGHVS and FNYEAQ. J was trimmed by 4 bases and V by 5 bases; bases with no gene match: 7. CDR3 size: 15 residues. In DNA form, the CDR3 reads TGTGCCAGCAGCCCTCGGGTAGCGGGGTACAATGAGCAGTTCTTC. It is translated as CASSPRVAGYNEQFF.

The rearrangement links TRBV9 to TRBJ2-1, with D perhaps assigned TRBD1 or TRBD2 (5 bases each). Deletions cut 0 bases from V and 10 bases from J, with 14 bases between. The CDR3 length is 14 residues. Germline CDR1 reads SGDLS; CDR2 reads YYNGEE. In DNA, the CDR3 is TGTGCCAGCAGCGTAGTAGCAGCCGAGGGGGAGCAGTTCTTC. Translated: CASSVVAAEGEQFF.

This clonotype was recorded at least ten times. V usage is TRBV29-1 and J usage is TRBJ2-3, with 12 bases fitting TRBD2. CDR3 length equals 14 residues. V dropped 4 bases and J dropped 3; count of bases not matched to a gene: 2. The V gene's germline CDR1 is SQVTM and CDR2 ANQGSEA. The CDR3 bases are TGCAGCGTTGTCCTAGCGGGAGGGACAGATACGCAGTATTTT. Protein product: CSVVLAGGTDTQYF.

This clonotype was counted ten times or more. V is TRBV6-5 and J is TRBJ1-1, with 7 bases that match TRBD1. The CDR3 totals 17 residues. CDR1 MNHEY and CDR2 SVGAGI come from the germline V gene. V lost 4 bases and J lost 3; bases outside the gene matches: 14. The CDR3 sequence is CASSSDRDLGRYTEAFF. CDR3 DNA: TGTGCCAGCAGTTCCGACAGGGATCTCGGTCGTTACACTGAAGCTTTCTTT.

This clonotype was counted ten times or more. This chain links TRBV9 with TRBJ2-7; no clear D. This CDR3 has 16 amino acids. Trimming stripped 4 bases from V and 3 bases from J, with 20 bases between. Germline V lookup: CDR1 SGDLS, CDR2 YYNGEE. Here the CDR3 reads CASSPGSLGSLYEQYF. CDR3 bases: TGTGCCAGCAGCCCCGGTAGCTTAGGTTCTCTCTACGAGCAGTACTTC.

This clonotype was recorded at least ten times. The V call is TRBV12-3 or TRBV12-4, the J call TRBJ2-1; D possibly uses TRBD1 or TRBD2 (6 bases each). Trimming stripped 2 bases from V and 7 bases from J, with 18 bases between. The CDR3 runs to 16 residues. The CDR3 here is CASSLSATGRLNEQFF. The CDR3, as DNA: TGTGCCAGCAGTTTATCCGCCACAGGGAGGCTAAATGAGCAGTTCTTC.

This clonotype was recorded at least ten times. The chain joins TRBV29-1 to TRBJ2-7; D could derive from TRBD1 or TRBD2 (8 bases each). The CDR3 loop spans 14 amino acids. Trimming stripped 4 bases from V and 4 bases from J, with 17 bases between. Per the germline V gene, CDR1 is SQVTM and CDR2 is ANQGSEA. This CDR3 is CSVVVAGQAYEQYF. As DNA, the CDR3 is TGCAGCGTTGTAGTAGCGGGACAGGCATACGAGCAGTACTTC.

This clonotype was seen a handful of times. The rearrangement uses TRBV7-2 and TRBJ2-7; 8 bases fit TRBD1. Trimming at V came to 5 bases and at J to 3 bases, leaving 6 bases not matched to a gene. CDR1 and CDR2 from the germline V gene are SGHTA and FQGNSA. The CDR3 runs to 14 residues. The CDR3 loop reads CASSPGQADYEQYF. DNA for the CDR3: TGTGCCAGCAGCCCGGGACAGGCAGACTACGAGCAGTACTTC.

This clonotype was seen more than once but under ten times. The chain joins TRBV7-8 to TRBJ2-3; TRBD2 agrees at 7 bases. CDR3 length: 17 amino acids. Germline CDR1 is SGHVS and CDR2 is FQNEAQ. V lost 5 bases and J lost 2; bases outside the gene matches: 13. The CDR3 DNA reads as TGTGCCAGCAGCATATCATTCAGGCTAGCGGACACAGATACGCAGTATTTT. Its protein product is CASSISFRLADTDTQYF.